Below, 13 T cell receptor beta chains from the same sample are listed, as sequenced in a study of response to subunit inactivated influenza vaccine (dated by TCRdb to the late 2010s). The library relied on RT-PCR. Sequencing used an Illumina HiSeq 2500. TCRdb reworked the public reads: Q25 trimming with fastp, MiXCR clone assembly, productive beta chains retained. Each CDR3 protein appears once, grouped with its most common genes and DNA. The sample has hundreds of thousands of distinct CDR3 sequences on record, around 10% of them singletons. The ten top clones hold approximately 10% of the sample. This sample was shared with a second study, whose subject was T cells expressing NK-cell markers. As noted in the second study: TCR beta cDNA libraries were made by 5'RACE template switching that added a universal primer site and unique molecular identifiers.

The source was PBMCs from blood, collected on the day of vaccination. The receptors stem from a man aged 50 to 60 who received an inactivated influenza vaccine. Donor details come from another sample of the same person, matched by shared clones.

V usage is TRBV7-9 and J usage is TRBJ2-7, with D perhaps matching TRBD2 (5 bases). Between the trimmed V and J ends, which lost 3 bases and 0 bases, there was a span of 9 bases. The germline V gene encodes CDR1 SEHNR and CDR2 FQNEAQ (reference sequence). CDR3 length: 14 residues. CDR3 residues: CASSLDWSSYEQYF. The CDR3 DNA follows: TGTGCCAGCAGCTTGGACTGGAGCTCCTACGAGCAGTACTTC.

This clonotype was recorded at least ten times. This chain joins TRBV3-1 and TRBJ2-7; 7 bases line up with TRBD2. V lost 2 bases, J lost 6 bases, and 1 base stayed unmatched. This CDR3 contains 12 residues. The germline CDR1 and CDR2 sequences are LGHDT and YNNKEL (reference sequence). DNA for the CDR3: TGTGCCAGCAGCCAAACGGGGGGCGAGCAGTACTTC. This translates into CASSQTGGEQYF.

This chain links TRBV12-3 or TRBV12-4 with TRBJ2-7, with TRBD1 as a possible D gene (5 bases). Deletions cut 1 base from V and 0 bases from J, with 10 bases between. This CDR3 has 15 residues. CDR3 sequence (DNA): TGTGCCAGCAGTTTAGGACAGTCCAGCTCCTACGAGCAGTACTTC. It is translated as CASSLGQSSSYEQYF.

The chain carries TRBV2 and TRBJ2-1; TRBD1 matches 10 bases. The trim removed 6 bases at V and 4 bases at J, leaving 9 bases unmatched. Germline V gene lookup returns CDR1 SNHLY and CDR2 FYNNEI. The CDR3 extends over 16 amino acids. CDR3 sequence: CASRSRTGGAYNEQFF. The CDR3 coding sequence is TGTGCCAGCAGGTCCAGGACAGGGGGAGCGTACAATGAGCAGTTCTTC. The variable domain in full, with the rest retrieved from reference TRBV2 and TRBJ2-1, is EPEVTQTPSHQVTQMGQEVILRCVPISNHLYFYWYRQILGQKVEFLVSFYNNEISEKSEIFDDQFSVERPDGSNFTLKIRSTKLEDSAMYFCASRSRTGGAYNEQFFGPGTRLTVL.

In its sample, this clonotype was seen a few times. The genes are TRBV28 and TRBJ2-2; the match to TRBD2 covers 7 bases. The germline V gene encodes CDR1 MDHEN and CDR2 SYDVKM. V gave up 3 bases and J gave up 4 bases; unmatched junction bases: 11. CDR3 size: 17 residues. The CDR3 coding sequence is TGTGCCAGCAGTTTCTTTGGACGCGGGAGCCCCACCGGGGAGCTGTTTTTT. Translation gives CASSFFGRGSPTGELFF.

The chain employs TRBV11-2 and TRBJ2-1; 9 bases match TRBD2. The V and J ends lost 4 bases and 8 bases, in that order; junction bases with no gene match: 18. The CDR3 spans 18 residues. Germline V gene lookup returns CDR1 SGHAT and CDR2 FQNNGV. CDR3 sequence: CASSSHPGLAGIFHEQFF. In DNA, the CDR3 is TGTGCCAGCAGCTCCCACCCTGGCCTAGCGGGAATTTTCCATGAGCAGTTCTTC. The full variable domain, with the rest looked up from reference TRBV11-2 and TRBJ2-1, is EAGVAQSPRYKIIEKRQSVAFWCNPISGHATLYWYQQILGQGPKLLIQFQNNGVVDDSQLPKDRFSAERLKGVDSTLKIQPAKLEDSAVYLCASSSHPGLAGIFHEQFFGPGTRLTVL.

This clonotype was recorded many times. The V and J genes are TRBV29-1 and TRBJ2-7, with D unresolved. Trimming took off 6 bases at V and 0 bases at J, with 18 bases between the two ends. Germline V gene lookup returns CDR1 SQVTM and CDR2 ANQGSEA. The CDR3 loop spans 15 amino acids. DNA of the CDR3: TGCAGCGTAGTCTTGGACCACGGCATCTCCTACGAGCAGTACTTC. Its translation is CSVVLDHGISYEQYF.

As concerns this clonotype: The conserved closing phenylalanine or tryptophan is absent in this CDR3, likely reflecting a read error. This chain joins TRBV6-1 and TRBJ1-1; D unresolved. The germline V and J ends were trimmed by 4 bases and 4 bases, with 10 bases remaining between them. Germline CDR1 MNHNS, CDR2 SASEGT. The CDR3 loop spans 13 amino acids. This chain's CDR3 is CASSAHVGTEAFL. In DNA, the CDR3 is TGTGCCAGCAGTGCGCACGTGGGCACTGAAGCTTTCCTT.

In this sample, this clonotype turned up a few times. Here the CDR3 reads CATSRDPKVGTQYF. CDR3 nucleotide sequence: TGTGCCACCAGCAGAGACCCCAAGGTGGGTACGCAGTATTTT. This chain links TRBV15 with TRBJ2-3; D is unclear. Germline V gene lookup returns CDR1 LNHNV and CDR2 YYDKDF (reference sequence). The CDR3 sequence is 14 residues long. Trimming left V 0 bases short and J 8 bases short, with 12 bases between.

This clonotype came up a few times. The chain uses TRBV18 and TRBJ2-2; D is perhaps TRBD2 (6 bases). Deletions cut 2 bases from V and 4 bases from J, with 14 bases between. This CDR3 has 16 residues. Germline-derived CDR1 and CDR2 are KGHSH and LQKENI. CDR3 sequence reads: CASSPGTGSGTGELFF. DNA of the CDR3: TGTGCCAGCTCACCAGGAACCGGGAGCGGCACCGGGGAGCTGTTTTTT.

This chain connects TRBV28 to TRBJ1-5; D is perhaps TRBD1 (6 bases). The CDR3 spans 15 residues. The germline gives CDR1 MDHEN, CDR2 SYDVKM. Trimming pared 6 bases from V and 5 bases from J, leaving 17 bases between. Here the CDR3 reads CASRMAHRAHQPQHF. The CDR3 DNA reads as TGTGCCAGCAGGATGGCCCACAGGGCTCATCAGCCCCAGCATTTT.

There are many counts of this clonotype. The genes are TRBV12-3 or TRBV12-4 and TRBJ1-5, with D uncertain. The CDR3 totals 13 residues. Deletions cut 3 bases from V and 4 bases from J, with 7 bases between. The CDR3 DNA reads as TGTGCCAGCAGTTTCGGGCGTAATCAGCCCCAGCATTTT. It encodes CASSFGRNQPQHF.

The rearrangement links TRBV20-1 to TRBJ2-2; TRBD2 is a possible D gene (7 bases). V was shortened by 5 bases and J by 6 bases, with 16 bases between the two germline ends. The CDR3 runs 14 residues. CDR1 and CDR2 from the germline V gene are DFQATT and SNEGSKA (reference sequence). This CDR3 reads CSAGKGGSAGELFF. CDR3 in DNA: TGCAGTGCTGGCAAGGGGGGGAGCGCCGGGGAGCTGTTTTTT.